The 9 T cell receptor beta chains below come from one sample, sequenced in a study of blood T cells in healthy people across ages. Alongside a J-beta primer mix, a sample-barcoded 5' primer served in a second PCR lasting roughly 7 to 11 cycles. MiXCR, applied by TCRdb to the 5' RACE reads, yields one record per CDR3 protein. The sample has fewer than 900,000 distinct CDR3 sequences; about 34% are singletons. Sequencing input: blood. The receptors here all came from a man younger than 35 in good health.

The rearrangement links TRBV7-3 to TRBJ2-3, with a weak D call TRBD1 (6 bases). The CDR3 length is 15 residues. Trimming took off 5 bases at V and 1 base at J, with 13 bases between the two ends. Germline assignment: CDR1 SGHTA and CDR2 FQGTGA. This chain's CDR3 is CASSPDRIGTDTQYF. CDR3 coding DNA: TGTGCCAGCAGCCCCGACAGGATTGGCACAGATACGCAGTATTTT.

This clonotype was observed a few times. This chain's CDR3 is CASSVGGTGWLNEQFF. CDR3 in DNA: TGTGCCAGCAGCGTAGGGGGGACAGGGTGGTTGAATGAGCAGTTCTTC. V is TRBV9 and J is TRBJ2-1, with 9 bases matching TRBD1. This CDR3 is built from 16 residues. CDR1 is SGDLS and CDR2 is YYNGEE in the germline V gene. Trimming cost V 0 bases and J 7 bases; bases outside gene matches: 8.

With respect to this clonotype: A much more abundant neighbour one base away suggests this may be a read error. V usage is TRBV21-1 and J usage is TRBJ2-5; the table's D call, TRBD1, has no DNA check behind it. TRBV21-1 is termed a pseudogene. The CDR3 runs 13 residues. CDR3 in DNA: TGTGCCGGCGATGGGACAGCTCAAGAGACCCAGTACTTC. Protein product: CAGDGTAQETQYF.

Details on this clonotype: With a much larger clone just one base away, this may be a read error. The chain carries TRBV29-1 and TRBJ2-1; D is perhaps TRBD1 (5 bases). This CDR3 comprises 13 residues. Trimming removed 7 bases at V and 2 bases at J, with 12 bases between. Germline CDR1 and CDR2: SQVTM and ANQGSEA. CDR3 DNA: TGCAGCGGAGTACGACAGACCTACAATGAGCAGTTCTTC. Protein: CSGVRQTYNEQFF.

J is TRBJ2-5 and V is TRBV27; D not resolved. Between the trimmed V and J ends, which lost 3 bases and 8 bases, there was a span of 16 bases. The CDR3 sequence is 14 residues long. Per germline, CDR1 MNHEY and CDR2 SMNVEV (reference sequence). The CDR3 coding sequence is TGTGCCAGCAGTTTGTGGACGAGAGACCCTACCCAGTACTTC. Protein: CASSLWTRDPTQYF.

This clonotype was observed a handful of times. This rearrangement joins TRBV9 to TRBJ2-3, with D possibly TRBD2 on 6 matching bases. The V end lost 0 bases, the J end lost 4 bases, and 15 bases lay between the germline ends. CDR1 is SGDLS and CDR2 is YYNGEE in the germline V gene. The CDR3 has 16 residues. For the CDR3, the DNA is TGTGCCAGCAGCGTAGCCGGCTGGGGCGGGGCAGATACGCAGTATTTT. Its protein is CASSVAGWGGADTQYF.

This clonotype has just one count. Germline and junction disagree at one end, which may indicate a read error. The rearrangement uses TRBV20-1 and TRBJ1-5, with TRBD1 identical over 7 bases. The CDR3 is 17 residues long. Germline values: CDR1 DFQATT, CDR2 SNEGSKA (reference sequence). The CDR3 region has the DNA TGCAGTGCTACCGGGACAGCTTACGACTCATACAATCGGCCCCAGCATTTT. Its protein is CSATGTAYDSYNRPQHF.

The gene calls are TRBV11-2 and TRBJ1-4; 7 bases align to TRBD1. The CDR3 is 15 amino acids. Losses at the gene ends were 5 bases for V and 5 bases for J; bases not matched to a gene: 8. The germline V gene has CDR1 SGHAT and CDR2 FQNNGV. This chain's CDR3 is CASSAGTATNEKLFF. In DNA form, the CDR3 reads TGTGCCAGCAGCGCCGGGACAGCCACCAATGAAAAACTGTTTTTT.

Details on this clonotype: A read error may produce the germline difference seen at one junction end. The rearrangement uses TRBV7-9 and TRBJ2-3, with 11 positions matching TRBD1. Germline-derived CDR1 and CDR2 are SEHNR and FQNEAQ (reference sequence). The CDR3 sequence is 16 residues long. This CDR3 is CANSSSDRGLRDTQYF. DNA of the CDR3: TGTGCCAACAGCTCGTCGGACAGGGGGCTTCGGGATACGCAGTATTTT.